The clone carrying this TCR beta chain was seen ten or more times. As yet, its antigen is unknown. One junction end does not reproduce the germline sequence, and a read error may be involved. This sample is drawn from a study of response to subunit inactivated influenza vaccine. Overall study results and limits: Few additional T cells are recruited per seasonal influenza vaccination, authors suggested.

TCRdb passed the RT-PCR reads through MiXCR, listing each CDR3 protein once. This table holds hundreds of thousands of distinct CDR3 sequences, under 9% found once. CDR1 and CDR2 (germline): SGHTA, FQGNSA. This CDR3 has 13 amino acids. V is TRBV7-2 and J is TRBJ1-2, with D possibly matching TRBD1 (5 bases). The sample was PBMCs from blood, taken 23 to 25 months after vaccination. The clonotype comes from a man between 50 and 70 years old who received an inactivated influenza vaccine. This CDR3 reads CASSPGTAYGYTF. CDR3 bases: TGCGCCAGCAGTCCCGGGACGGCTTATGGCTACACCTTC.